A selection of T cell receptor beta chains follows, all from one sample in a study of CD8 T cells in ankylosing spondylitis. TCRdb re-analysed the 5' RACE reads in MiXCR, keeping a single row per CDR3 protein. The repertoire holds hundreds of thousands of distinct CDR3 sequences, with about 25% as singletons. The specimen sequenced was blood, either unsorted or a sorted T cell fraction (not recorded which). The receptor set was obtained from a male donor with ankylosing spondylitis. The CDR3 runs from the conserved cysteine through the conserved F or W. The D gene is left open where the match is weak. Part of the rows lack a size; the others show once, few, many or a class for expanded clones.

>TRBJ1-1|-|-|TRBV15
CATSREKWVPNTEAFF
TGTGCCACCAGCAGAGAAAAGTGGGTTCCGAACACTGAAGCTTTCTTT
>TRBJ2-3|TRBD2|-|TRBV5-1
CASSPGLAGPPDTQYF
TGCGCCAGCAGCCCGGGACTAGCGGGGCCCCCGGATACGCAGTATTTT
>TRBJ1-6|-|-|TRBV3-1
CASSQPYVGSDNSPLHF
TGTGCCAGCAGCCAGCCTTATGTCGGGTCTGATAATTCACCCCTCCACTTT
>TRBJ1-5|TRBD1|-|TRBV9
CASSVGQLNQPQHF
TGTGCCAGCAGCGTGGGACAGCTTAATCAGCCCCAGCATTTT
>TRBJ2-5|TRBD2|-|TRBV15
CATSRDIAGVETQYF
TGTGCCACCAGCAGAGATATAGCGGGAGTGGAGACCCAGTACTTC
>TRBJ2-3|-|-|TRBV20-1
CSAIVTPADTQYF
TGCAGTGCTATAGTTACCCCTGCTGATACGCAGTATTTT
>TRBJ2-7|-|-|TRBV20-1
CSARDPRAGPYEQYF
TGCAGTGCTAGAGATCCCCGCGCCGGCCCCTACGAGCAGTACTTC
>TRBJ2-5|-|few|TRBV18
CASSPRGEETQYF
TGTGCCAGCTCACCAAGGGGGGAGGAGACCCAGTACTTC
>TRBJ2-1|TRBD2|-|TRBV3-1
CASSQPLGGSSYNEQFF
TGTGCCAGCAGCCAACCTCTGGGCGGGAGCTCCTACAATGAGCAGTTCTTC
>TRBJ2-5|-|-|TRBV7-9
CASSLVRVAEETQYF
TGTGCCAGCAGCTTAGTACGGGTAGCGGAAGAGACCCAGTACTTC
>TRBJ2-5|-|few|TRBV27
CASSLRGSPETQYF
TGTGCCAGCAGTTTACGTGGGAGCCCAGAGACCCAGTACTTC
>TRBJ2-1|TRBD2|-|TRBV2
CAVSHGTSGNEQFF
TGTGCCGTCTCCCACGGGACTAGCGGGAATGAGCAGTTCTTC
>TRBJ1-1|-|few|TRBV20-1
CSASSGPGEAFF
TGCAGTGCTAGCTCGGGGCCCGGTGAAGCTTTCTTT
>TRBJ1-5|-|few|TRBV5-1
CASSSGTYSNQPQHF
TGCGCCAGCAGCTCAGGGACTTATAGCAATCAGCCCCAGCATTTT
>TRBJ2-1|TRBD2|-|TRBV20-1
CSARPSTSGDYNEQFF
TGCAGTGCTAGACCTTCGACTAGCGGTGACTACAATGAGCAGTTCTTC
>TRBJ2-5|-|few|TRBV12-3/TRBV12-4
CASSLHEQETQYF
TGTGCCAGCAGTTTACACGAGCAAGAGACCCAGTACTTC
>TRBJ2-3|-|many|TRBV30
CACTTRSTDTQYF
TGTGCCTGTACGACTAGAAGCACAGATACGCAGTATTTT
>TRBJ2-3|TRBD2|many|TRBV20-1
CSARDPGTSGNTDTQYF
TGCAGTGCTAGAGATCCCGGGACTAGCGGAAACACAGATACGCAGTATTTT
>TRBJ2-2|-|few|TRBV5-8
CASSLLGPNTGELFF
TGTGCCAGCAGCTTGCTAGGCCCTAACACCGGGGAGCTGTTTTTT
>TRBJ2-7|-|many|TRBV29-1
CSVEGQSYEQYF
TGCAGCGTTGAAGGGCAGTCCTACGAGCAGTACTTC
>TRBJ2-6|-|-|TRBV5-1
CASSFQSRTSGANVLTF
TGCGCCAGCAGCTTCCAGAGCAGAACCTCTGGGGCCAACGTCCTGACTTTC
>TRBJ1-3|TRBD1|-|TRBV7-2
CASSQQGGAGNTIYF
TGTGCCAGCAGCCAACAGGGGGGGGCTGGAAACACCATATATTTT
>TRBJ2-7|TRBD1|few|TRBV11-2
CASSFQTGASSYEQYF
TGTGCCAGCAGCTTCCAAACAGGGGCCAGCTCCTACGAGCAGTACTTC
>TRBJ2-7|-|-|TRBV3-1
CASSQSWGIGYEQYF
TGTGCCAGCAGCCAAAGTTGGGGGATTGGGTACGAGCAGTACTTC
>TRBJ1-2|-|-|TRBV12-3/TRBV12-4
CASSFQGPYGYTF
TGTGCCAGCAGTTTCCAGGGACCCTATGGCTACACCTTC
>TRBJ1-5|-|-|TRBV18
CASSPKGGGQPQHF
TGTGCCAGCTCACCCAAGGGGGGCGGACAGCCCCAGCATTTT
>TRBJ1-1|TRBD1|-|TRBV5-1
CASSLVGGAGDTEAFF
TGCGCCAGCAGCTTGGTAGGGGGCGCCGGAGACACTGAAGCTTTCTTT
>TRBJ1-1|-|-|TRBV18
CASSIQGHTEAFF
TGTGCCAGCTCAATACAGGGTCACACTGAAGCTTTCTTT
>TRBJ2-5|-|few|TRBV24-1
CATSERGLRSETQYF
TGTGCCACCAGTGAAAGAGGGTTGCGATCCGAGACCCAGTACTTC
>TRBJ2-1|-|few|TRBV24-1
CATSEGLVGYNEQFF
TGTGCCACCAGTGAGGGGCTAGTCGGTTACAATGAGCAGTTCTTC
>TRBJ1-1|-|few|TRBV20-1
CSASLGGSTEAFF
TGCAGTGCTTCCCTCGGGGGGAGCACTGAAGCTTTCTTT
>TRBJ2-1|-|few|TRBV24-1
CATSVGNEGEQFF
TGTGCCACCAGTGTTGGGAACGAGGGGGAGCAGTTCTTC
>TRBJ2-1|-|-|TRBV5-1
CASSATNRGGSYNEQFF
TGCGCCAGCAGCGCTACTAACAGGGGGGGCTCCTACAATGAGCAGTTCTTC
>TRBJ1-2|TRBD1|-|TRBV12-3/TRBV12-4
CASRSQGNGYTF
TGTGCCAGCAGATCACAGGGGAACGGCTACACCTTC
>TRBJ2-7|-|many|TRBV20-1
CSARAPPVSGTYEQYF
TGCAGTGCTAGAGCCCCCCCGGTTAGCGGTACCTACGAGCAGTACTTC
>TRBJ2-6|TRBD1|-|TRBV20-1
CSARRDRGPSGANVLTF
TGCAGTGCTAGAAGGGACAGGGGGCCATCTGGGGCCAACGTCCTGACTTTC
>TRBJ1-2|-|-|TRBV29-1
CSVDRSKSPGAYGYTF
TGCAGCGTTGACCGATCCAAGTCACCTGGGGCCTATGGCTACACCTTC
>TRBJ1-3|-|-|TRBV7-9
CASRTSSSGNTIYF
TGTGCCAGCAGAACTAGTTCATCTGGAAACACCATATATTTT
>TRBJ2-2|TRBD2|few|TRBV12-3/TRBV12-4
CASSLLAGEMSTGELFF
TGTGCCAGCAGTTTACTAGCGGGAGAGATGAGCACCGGGGAGCTGTTTTTT
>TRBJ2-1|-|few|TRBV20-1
CSAPQDFISYNEQFF
TGCAGTGCTCCCCAGGACTTTATCTCCTACAATGAGCAGTTCTTC
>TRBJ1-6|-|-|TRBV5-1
CASAVGGLGSPLHF
TGCGCCAGCGCTGTCGGGGGACTAGGTTCACCCCTCCACTTT
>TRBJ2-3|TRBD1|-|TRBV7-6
CASSSQGAGDTQYF
TGTGCCAGCAGCTCCCAGGGGGCGGGAGATACGCAGTATTTT
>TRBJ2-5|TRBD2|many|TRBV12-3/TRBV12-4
CASSSPGLADQETQYF
TGTGCCAGCAGTTCCCCGGGACTAGCGGACCAAGAGACCCAGTACTTC
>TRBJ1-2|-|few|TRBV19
CASSSTAIITGGYTF
TGTGCCAGTAGTTCCACTGCGATAATCACGGGGGGCTACACCTTC
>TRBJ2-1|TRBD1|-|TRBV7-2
CASSRRDRVGNEQFF
TGTGCCAGCAGCCGCCGGGACAGGGTGGGCAATGAGCAGTTCTTC